Listed below are T cell receptor beta chains from one sample, sequenced in a study of shared clonotypes between healthy human individuals. Profiling relied on immunoSEQ multiplex PCR, and the TCRdb table lists in-frame clones only, not all of them. The sample consists of around 2.3 million clones, more than 90% of them appearing once. Sequencing was done on a sample of naive CD4+ T cells sorted from blood. Source of these receptors: a man aged 18 to 29 in good health. Both conserved end residues are part of each CDR3. D genes are given only for firm matches. Clone size appears in some rows only: once, few, many, or a class for an expanded clone.

J gene	D gene	V gene	clone size	CDR3 DNA	CDR3 protein
TRBJ1-3	.	TRBV30	.	TGTGCCTGGACACGCTTGGGAGTTGGAAACACCATATATTTT	CAWTRLGVGNTIYF
TRBJ2-1	.	TRBV2	.	TGTGCCAGCAAGAACAGGGACGTAAAGAATGAGCAGTTCTTC	CASKNRDVKNEQFF
TRBJ2-2	TRBD2	TRBV5-1	once	TGCGCCAGCAGCTCATTCCCCGGGACTACGAACACCGGGGAGCTGTTTTTT	CASSSFPGTTNTGELFF
TRBJ2-1	.	TRBV5-1	.	TGCGCCAGCAGCTCGGACCCAGGCAGCGCCTACAATGAGCAGTTCTTC	CASSSDPGSAYNEQFF
TRBJ2-7	.	TRBV6-5	.	TGTGCCAGCGGTAAGCGGGCCTCCTACGAGCAGTACTTC	CASGKRASYEQYF
TRBJ2-6	.	TRBV2	.	TGTGCCAGCACTCCGGATGGAGGGGATCCTGGGGCCAACGTCCTGACTTTC	CASTPDGGDPGANVLTF
TRBJ1-2	.	TRBV6-5	.	TGTGCCAGCAGTAAGGACGGCAACTATGGCTACACCTTC	CASSKDGNYGYTF
TRBJ1-2	.	TRBV15	once	TGTGCCACCAGTCCCGCCGAGGGATATGGCTACACCTTC	CATSPAEGYGYTF
TRBJ1-2	TRBD1	TRBV7-2	.	TGTGCCAGCAGCTTAGCAAATACCAGGGGGAAGGGTGGCTACACCTTC	CASSLANTRGKGGYTF
TRBJ1-5	.	TRBV7-9	.	TGTGCCAGCAGCCCCAGGGGTTGGGCTCAGCCCCAGCATTTT	CASSPRGWAQPQHF
TRBJ1-3	TRBD1	TRBV28	.	TGTGCCAGCAGCCTCCGGACAGGGGGCCTCTCTGGAAACACCATATATTTT	CASSLRTGGLSGNTIYF
TRBJ2-2	.	TRBV2	.	TGTGCCAGCAAATACGTGGGGGGAGCCTCCACCGGGGAGCTGTTTTTT	CASKYVGGASTGELFF
TRBJ1-4	.	TRBV2	.	TGTGCCAGCAGTGTTCAGGGACCGAATGAAAAACTGTTTTTT	CASSVQGPNEKLFF
TRBJ2-7	TRBD2	TRBV11-2	.	TGTGCCAGCAGCCCTCAGCGGGGTGTCACCTACGAGCAGTACTTC	CASSPQRGVTYEQYF
TRBJ2-1	TRBD2	TRBV4-2	.	TGTGCCAGCAGCCTAAGCGGGACTAGCGGGACCTACAATGAGCAGTTCTTC	CASSLSGTSGTYNEQFF
TRBJ2-3	.	TRBV18	.	TGTGCCAGCTCACAGTTAGGAAGCACAGATACGCAGTATTTT	CASSQLGSTDTQYF
TRBJ2-5	.	TRBV11-2	.	TGTGCCAGCAGCTATCAAGAGACCCAGTACTTC	CASSYQETQYF
TRBJ1-5	.	TRBV27	.	TGTGCCAGGAGAGGTCCAGGGACGACTCAGCCCCAGCATTTT	CARRGPGTTQPQHF
TRBJ1-4	TRBD1	TRBV6-6	.	TGTGCCAGCAGTCCTAGGGGACAGTCGGCGGAAAAACTGTTTTTT	CASSPRGQSAEKLFF
TRBJ1-1	.	TRBV5-4	.	TGTGCCAGCAGCTACAGGGAGGGGAACACTGAAGCTTTCTTT	CASSYREGNTEAFF
TRBJ2-4	TRBD1	TRBV5-4	.	TGTGCCAGCAGCTACGGAACAGGGACAGACATTCAGTACTTC	CASSYGTGTDIQYF
TRBJ2-3	TRBD1	TRBV25-1	once	TGTGCCAGTAGCAGCGGACAGGGTAACACAGATACGCAGTATTTT	CASSSGQGNTDTQYF
TRBJ1-1	.	TRBV28	.	TGTGCCAGCAGTCCCCAGGGTTCGGGGAACACTGAAGCTTTCTTT	CASSPQGSGNTEAFF
TRBJ2-1	TRBD1	TRBV5-4	.	TGTGCCAGCAGCTTGGTTGACAGGGGGCGTTCCGATGAGCAGTTCTTC	CASSLVDRGRSDEQFF
TRBJ2-2	.	TRBV30	.	TGTGCCTGGAGTGTAAAACGTGACAGGGAGCTGTTTTTT	CAWSVKRDRELFF
TRBJ1-3	.	TRBV7-2	.	TGTGCCAGCAGCTTAGCTGAAGGAAACACCATATATTTT	CASSLAEGNTIYF
TRBJ2-7	TRBD2	TRBV6-6	.	TGTGCCAGCAGTTACGGAGGGGTTAGCGGGGGGCTTGTCTTC	CASSYGGVSGGLVF
TRBJ2-7	.	TRBV10-3	.	TGTGCCATCAGTGAATCGTCTAGGGCCCTTTACGAGCAGTACTTC	CAISESSRALYEQYF
TRBJ2-1	.	TRBV7-9	.	TGTGCCAGCAGCCCACCCGGGGTAGCAGGCAATGAGCAGTTCTTC	CASSPPGVAGNEQFF
TRBJ2-7	.	TRBV6-6	once	TGTGCCAGCAGCTTTCCCGGGGACGAGCAGTACTTC	CASSFPGDEQYF
TRBJ2-7	TRBD1	TRBV6-1	.	TGTGCCAGCAGGACAGGGAAAAGCTACGAGCAGTACTTC	CASRTGKSYEQYF
TRBJ2-3	TRBD2	TRBV7-8	.	TGTGCCAGCAGCTTACGGACTAGAACGGATACGCAGTATTTT	CASSLRTRTDTQYF
TRBJ2-2	TRBD1	TRBV27	.	TGTGCCAGCAGATCGGGACAGGTGAACACCGGGGAGCTGTTTTTT	CASRSGQVNTGELFF
TRBJ2-7	.	TRBV2	.	TGTGCCAGCGGCGAGGATTCTACCTACGAGCAGTACTTC	CASGEDSTYEQYF
TRBJ1-1	.	TRBV5-4	.	TGTGCCAGCAGCCCGACAGGCACTGAAGCTTTCTTT	CASSPTGTEAFF
TRBJ1-2	.	TRBV5-4	.	TGTGCCAGCAGCTTATACGTCAGGGGAGAGGGCTACACCTTC	CASSLYVRGEGYTF
TRBJ1-2	.	TRBV9	.	TGTGCCAGCACCCAAGGGGGGACAAATAGCTATGGCTACACCTTC	CASTQGGTNSYGYTF
TRBJ2-1	TRBD2	TRBV5-1	.	TGCGCCAGCAGCTTGGCCAAGCCTAGCGGGGGGTCTGGCAATGAGCAGTTCTTC	CASSLAKPSGGSGNEQFF
TRBJ1-3	TRBD1	TRBV28	.	TGTGCCAGCCTCAGGACAGGCGGCAACACCATATATTTT	CASLRTGGNTIYF
TRBJ1-2	.	TRBV11-2	.	TGTGCCAGCAGCCCGGGACGGTTGAAGGACTATGGCTACACCTTC	CASSPGRLKDYGYTF
TRBJ2-7	.	TRBV7-9	.	TGTGCCAGCAGCCCCCCAGGGGGGCCATACTACGAGCAGTACTTC	CASSPPGGPYYEQYF
TRBJ2-7	TRBD2	TRBV7-9	once	TGTGCCAGCAGCTCTAGGGGACTAATGAACTACGAGCAGTACTTC	CASSSRGLMNYEQYF
TRBJ1-1	.	TRBV11-3	few	TGTGCCAGCAGCGCCACTCTGAACACTGAAGCTTTCTTT	CASSATLNTEAFF
TRBJ1-4	.	TRBV19	.	TGTGCCAGTAGTAATCTAAATGAAAAACTGTTTTTT	CASSNLNEKLFF
TRBJ1-3	.	TRBV12-5	.	TGTGCTAGTGGTTTTAGCGGGTCAGGAAACACCATATATTTT	CASGFSGSGNTIYF
TRBJ2-3	.	TRBV9	.	TGTGCCAGCAGCGTAGCTTTGAGGGCAGATACGCAGTATTTT	CASSVALRADTQYF
TRBJ2-1	.	TRBV7-2	.	TGTGCCAGCAGCTTAGCGAGGGGCGGGGAGCAGTTCTTC	CASSLARGGEQFF
TRBJ1-1	TRBD1	TRBV6-1	.	TGTGCCAGCGTGGGACAGCTTGACACTGAAGCTTTCTTT	CASVGQLDTEAFF
TRBJ1-4	.	TRBV5-1	once	TGCGCCAGCAGCTTGGGATCGAGGGTGGGTCGTGCAACTAATGAAAAACTGTTTTTT	CASSLGSRVGRATNEKLFF
TRBJ2-7	.	TRBV21-1	.	TGTGCCAGCAGCAAAAAGGGACAGGGGAACTACGAGCAGTACTTC	CASSKKGQGNYEQYF
TRBJ2-2	.	TRBV27	.	TGTGCCAGCAGACTACATTCTGGGCCAGGGTCTGGGGAGCTGTTTTTT	CASRLHSGPGSGELFF
TRBJ2-3	TRBD2	TRBV6-5	.	TGTGCCAGCAGGTCTAGCGGGAGGACAGATACGCAGTATTTT	CASRSSGRTDTQYF
TRBJ2-5	.	TRBV5-1	.	TGCGCCAGCAGCTTGGCGAGACAAGAGACCCAGTACTTC	CASSLARQETQYF
TRBJ2-7	TRBD2	TRBV5-6	.	TGTGCCAGCAGCTTGGTGGGGACTAGCGGGGGCGAGCAGTACTTC	CASSLVGTSGGEQYF
TRBJ2-1	TRBD2	TRBV11-3	.	TGTGCCAGCAGCTCCCAGCGGGAGGGCCTTGGTGAGCAGTTCTTC	CASSSQREGLGEQFF
TRBJ1-6	.	TRBV6-1	.	TGTGCCAGCAGTGAAAGGGACTCCTATAATTCACCCCTCCACTTT	CASSERDSYNSPLHF
TRBJ1-4	TRBD1	TRBV30	.	TGTGCCTGCGGGACAGTTAATGAAAAACTGTTTTTT	CACGTVNEKLFF
TRBJ2-7	TRBD2	TRBV28	.	TGTGCCACCACGGGACTAGCGGGAGTGCAGTACTTC	CATTGLAGVQYF
TRBJ2-5	TRBD1	TRBV6-5	.	TGTGCCAGCAGTTGGGGACAGGGGGCCCGTGAGACCCAGTACTTC	CASSWGQGARETQYF